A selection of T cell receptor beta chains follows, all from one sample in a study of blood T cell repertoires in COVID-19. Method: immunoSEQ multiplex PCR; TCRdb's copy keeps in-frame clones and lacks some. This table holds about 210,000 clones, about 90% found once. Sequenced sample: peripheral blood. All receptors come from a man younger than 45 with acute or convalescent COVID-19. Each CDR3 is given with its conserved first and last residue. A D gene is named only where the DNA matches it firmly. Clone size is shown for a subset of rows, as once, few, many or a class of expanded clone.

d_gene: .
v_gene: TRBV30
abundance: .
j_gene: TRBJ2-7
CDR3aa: CAWSVGGRYEQYF
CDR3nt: TGTGCCTGGAGTGTTGGGGGGAGATACGAGCAGTACTTC

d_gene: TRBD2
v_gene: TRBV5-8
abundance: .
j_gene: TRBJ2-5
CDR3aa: CASSLEGAGGKTQYF
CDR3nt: TGTGCCAGCAGCTTGGAAGGAGCGGGGGGAAAGACCCAGTACTTC

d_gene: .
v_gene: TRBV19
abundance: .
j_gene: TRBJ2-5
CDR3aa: CASSERETQYF
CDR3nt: TGTGCCAGTAGTGAGAGAGAGACCCAGTACTTC

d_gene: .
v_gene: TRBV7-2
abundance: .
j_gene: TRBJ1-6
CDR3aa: CASSFSSTLHF
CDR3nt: TGTGCCAGCAGCTTCTCTTCTACCCTCCACTTT

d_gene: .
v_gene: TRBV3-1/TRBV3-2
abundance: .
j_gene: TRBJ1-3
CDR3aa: CASSPRGNRGNTIYF
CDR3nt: TGTGCCAGCAGCCCACGCGGGAACAGGGGAAACACCATATATTTT

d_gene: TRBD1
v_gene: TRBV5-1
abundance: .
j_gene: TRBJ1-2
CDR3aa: CASSQTGVAYGYTF
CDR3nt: TGCGCCAGCAGCCAGACAGGGGTTGCCTATGGCTACACCTTC

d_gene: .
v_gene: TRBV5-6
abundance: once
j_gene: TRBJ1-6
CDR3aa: CASSLGWRRSGNSPLHF
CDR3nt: TGTGCCAGCAGCTTGGGGTGGCGGCGGTCGGGTAATTCACCCCTCCACTTT

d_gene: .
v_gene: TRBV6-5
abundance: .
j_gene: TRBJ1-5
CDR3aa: CASSVYRSNQPQHF
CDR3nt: TGTGCCAGCAGCGTGTACAGGTCGAATCAGCCCCAGCATTTT

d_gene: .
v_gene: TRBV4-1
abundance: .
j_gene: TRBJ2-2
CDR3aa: CASSQGQIQNTGELFF
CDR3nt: TGCGCCAGCAGCCAAGGACAGATTCAGAACACCGGGGAGCTGTTTTTT

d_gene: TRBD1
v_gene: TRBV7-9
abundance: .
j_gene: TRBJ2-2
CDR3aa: CASSHRTGANTGELFF
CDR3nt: TGTGCCAGCAGCCATCGGACAGGAGCGAACACCGGGGAGCTGTTTTTT

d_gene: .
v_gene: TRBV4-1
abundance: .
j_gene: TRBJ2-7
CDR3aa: CASSPTGLRIYEQYF
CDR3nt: TGCGCCAGCAGCCCCACCGGCCTGCGGATCTACGAGCAGTACTTC

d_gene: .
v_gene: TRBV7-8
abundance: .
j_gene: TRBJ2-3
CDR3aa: CASRPQGAVDTQYF
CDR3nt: TGTGCCAGCCGGCCACAGGGAGCAGTCGATACGCAGTATTTT

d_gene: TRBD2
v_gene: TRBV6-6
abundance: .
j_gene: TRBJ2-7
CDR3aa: CASRPLAGRSYEQYF
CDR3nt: TGTGCCAGCAGACCACTAGCGGGGCGCTCCTACGAGCAGTACTTC

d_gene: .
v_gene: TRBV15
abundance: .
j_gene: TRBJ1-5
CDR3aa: CATSSRHPGSNQPQHF
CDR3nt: TGTGCCACCAGCAGTCGGCACCCAGGCAGCAATCAGCCCCAGCATTTT

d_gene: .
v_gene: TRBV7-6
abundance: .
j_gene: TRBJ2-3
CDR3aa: CASSSGRGADTQYF
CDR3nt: TGTGCCAGCAGCTCCGGCAGGGGCGCAGATACGCAGTATTTT

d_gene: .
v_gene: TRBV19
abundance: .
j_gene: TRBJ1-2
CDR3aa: CASIRDEGLYGGYTF
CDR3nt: TGTGCCAGTATACGGGATGAGGGACTCTACGGGGGCTACACCTTC

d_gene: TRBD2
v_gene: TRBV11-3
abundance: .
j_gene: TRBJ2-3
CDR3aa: CASSPFYGSGGGENTQYF
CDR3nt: TGTGCCAGCAGCCCTTTCTACGGTAGCGGGGGGGGTGAGAATACGCAGTATTTT

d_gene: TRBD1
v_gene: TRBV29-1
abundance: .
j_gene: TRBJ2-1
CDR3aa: CSVEPDRDELYNEQFF
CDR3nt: TGCAGCGTAGAACCTGACAGGGACGAGCTCTACAATGAGCAGTTCTTC

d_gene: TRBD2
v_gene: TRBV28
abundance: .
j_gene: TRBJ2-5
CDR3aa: CASSLASGGQETQYF
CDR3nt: TGTGCCAGCAGTTTGGCTAGCGGGGGCCAAGAGACCCAGTACTTC

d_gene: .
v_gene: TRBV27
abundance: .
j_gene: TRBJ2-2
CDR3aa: CASSLWAGRTGELFF
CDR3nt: TGTGCCAGCAGTTTATGGGCAGGGAGGACCGGGGAGCTGTTTTTT

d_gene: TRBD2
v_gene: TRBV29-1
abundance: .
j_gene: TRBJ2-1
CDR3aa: CSVEDLLAGGLSSYNEQFF
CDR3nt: TGCAGCGTTGAAGATCTGCTAGCGGGAGGCCTAAGCTCCTACAATGAGCAGTTCTTC

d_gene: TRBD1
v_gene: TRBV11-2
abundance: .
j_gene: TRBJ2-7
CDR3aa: CASKQGQGGYEQYF
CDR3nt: TGTGCCAGCAAACAGGGACAGGGGGGTTACGAGCAGTACTTC

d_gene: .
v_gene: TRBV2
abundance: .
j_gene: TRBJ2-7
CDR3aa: CASSEASLFAYEQYF
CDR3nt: TGTGCCAGCAGTGAAGCTAGCCTTTTTGCCTACGAGCAGTACTTC

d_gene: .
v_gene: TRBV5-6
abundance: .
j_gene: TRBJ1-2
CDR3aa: CASRRRTAYGYTF
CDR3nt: TGTGCCAGCAGACGGAGGACGGCCTATGGCTACACCTTC

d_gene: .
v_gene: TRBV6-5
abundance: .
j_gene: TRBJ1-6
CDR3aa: CASSYKGNHNSPLHF
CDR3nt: TGTGCCAGCAGTTATAAGGGGAACCATAATTCACCCCTCCACTTT

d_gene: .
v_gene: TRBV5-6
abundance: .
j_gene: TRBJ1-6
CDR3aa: CASSLSGALHF
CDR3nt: TGTGCCAGCAGCTTGTCCGGAGCCCTCCACTTT